The 25 T cell receptor beta chains given below trace back to one sample, sequenced in a study of blood T cell repertoires in COVID-19. Generated by immunoSEQ multiplex PCR, the TCRdb table keeps only in-frame clones and is missing some. The sample gives about 250,000 clones, roughly 82% of which show up once; approximately 4.5% is in the top ten. Material for sequencing was peripheral blood. The receptors come from a woman aged 70-85 years with acute or convalescent COVID-19.

V usage is TRBV3-1 (or the pseudogene TRBV3-2) and J usage is TRBJ1-1; TRBD1 might be the D (5 bases). Germline V gene data show CDR1 as LGHDT and CDR2 as YNNKEL (reference sequence). V gave up 4 bases and J gave up 0 bases, with 12 bases separating them. CDR3 size: 15 residues. Here the CDR3 DNA reads TGTGCCAGCAGCCCCGGGACTGTTCTGAACACTGAAGCTTTCTTT. Translated, it gives CASSPGTVLNTEAFF.

The rearrangement joins TRBV2 to TRBJ1-6; TRBD1 agrees at 10 bases. J lost 7 bases, V lost 6 bases, and 3 bases had no gene match. CDR3 length: 14 residues. Germline assignment: CDR1 SNHLY and CDR2 FYNNEI. The chain's CDR3 is CASRRTGGNSPLHF. CDR3 sequence (DNA): TGTGCCAGCAGAAGGACAGGGGGGAATTCACCCCTCCACTTT.

The rearrangement uses TRBV27 and TRBJ1-2; 7 positions match TRBD1. CDR1 MNHEY and CDR2 SMNVEV come from the germline V gene (reference sequence). The CDR3 contains 14 residues. The ends lost 8 bases at V and 4 bases at J; junction bases unmatched: 10. This CDR3 reads CASYRWTGLYGYTF. CDR3 nucleotides: TGTGCCAGCTATAGGTGGACAGGCCTCTATGGCTACACCTTC.

This rearrangement joins TRBV4-2 to TRBJ2-3; 13 positions match TRBD2. There are 18 residues in the CDR3. The V segment lost 4 bases and the J segment 0 bases; nucleotides outside the gene matches: 7. Germline CDR1 is LGHNA and CDR2 is YNFKEQ. In DNA, the CDR3 is TGTGCCAGCAGCCCAAGACTAGCGGGGGGCGGTAGCACAGATACGCAGTATTTT. It codes for CASSPRLAGGGSTDTQYF.

This chain uses TRBV23-1 with TRBJ1-3, with 9 bases aligning to TRBD1. TRBV23-1 has ORF status, its function being uncertain. The V gene end was trimmed by 3 bases and the J gene end by 1 base; junction bases not matched to a gene: 13. CDR3 size: 19 residues. The CDR3 DNA reads as TGCGCCAGCAGTCACTCGGGACAGGGTTTCGCCTTTTCTGGAAACACCATATATTTT. It yields the protein CASSHSGQGFAFSGNTIYF.

As concerns this clone: Different DNA sequences within this sample yield the same CDR3. The rearrangement uses TRBV5-1 and TRBJ2-1; 9 bases are a match to TRBD1. This CDR3 is 15 amino acids long. The J segment lost 6 bases and the V segment lost 2 bases, leaving 6 bases of the junction unmatched. The germline CDR1 and CDR2 sequences are SGHRS and YFSETQ. CDR3 protein: CASSLGGQGGNEQFF. In DNA form, the CDR3 reads TGCGCCAGCAGCTTAGGGGGACAGGGTGGCAATGAGCAGTTCTTC.

This chain links TRBV10-3 with TRBJ1-5, with D maybe TRBD1 (5 bases). V was pared by 0 bases and J by 6 bases, with 15 bases between. Per germline, CDR1 ENHRY and CDR2 SYGVKD. This CDR3 is 16 amino acids long. The CDR3 nucleotides read TGTGCCATCAGTGAGTCGCGAGGAGTGGGGGGTCAGCCCCAGCATTTT. This encodes CAISESRGVGGQPQHF.

The chain is built from TRBV27 and TRBJ1-2; TRBD1 matches at 7 bases. Germline CDR1 is MNHEY and CDR2 is SMNVEV (reference sequence). V was pared by 3 bases and J by 8 bases, with 9 bases of the junction left unmatched. CDR3 length equals 14 residues. For the CDR3, the DNA is TGTGCCAGCAGTTTGGTAGGGGGCGCCCGGGGCTACACCTTC. This codes for CASSLVGGARGYTF.

This chain connects TRBV18 to TRBJ2-1, with D possibly TRBD2 on 5 matching bases. The germline V gene encodes CDR1 KGHSH and CDR2 LQKENI. The CDR3 loop spans 16 amino acids. V was clipped by 0 bases and J by 0 bases, with 9 bases between them. The CDR3 DNA reads TGTGCCAGCTCACCACCGCCGGGGAGCTCCTACAATGAGCAGTTCTTC. Translated: CASSPPPGSSYNEQFF.

The chain uses TRBV30 and TRBJ1-4, with 9 bases fitting TRBD1. Germline V gene data show CDR1 as GTSNPN and CDR2 as SVGIG (reference sequence). J gave up 6 bases and V 0 bases, and 5 bases lay outside the gene matches. This CDR3 region has 15 residues. CDR3 sequence: CAWSVPGQGDEKLFF. The CDR3 bases are TGTGCCTGGAGTGTACCGGGACAGGGTGATGAAAAACTGTTTTTT.

The chain carries TRBV24-1 and TRBJ1-4; 8 nucleotides match TRBD1. V was clipped by 4 bases and J by 8 bases; unmatched bases: 11. Germline CDR1 reads KGHDR; CDR2 reads SFDVKD. The length of the CDR3 is 16 residues. CDR3 sequence (DNA): TGTGCCACCAGTGAAGGGACAGGCCCTACGGGGGAAAAACTGTTTTTT. Residues: CATSEGTGPTGEKLFF.

The chain couples TRBV30 to TRBJ1-1; the D gene is possibly TRBD1 (6 bases). V gave up 3 bases and J gave up 5 bases, with 22 bases separating them. Germline V gene data show CDR1 as GTSNPN and CDR2 as SVGIG (reference sequence). This CDR3 is built from 16 residues. The chain's CDR3 is CAWRPLQGLGGTEAFF. The CDR3 bases are TGTGCCTGGAGGCCTCTACAGGGTTTGGGAGGGACTGAAGCTTTCTTT.

This clone was seen a handful of times. This rearrangement joins TRBV11-3 to TRBJ2-5; no firm D call. V lost 1 base and J lost 2, with 8 bases in between. Per germline, CDR1 SGHNT and CDR2 YENEEA. CDR3 length equals 14 residues. The CDR3 sequence is CASSLGRIQETQYF. Here the CDR3 DNA reads TGTGCCAGCAGCTTAGGGCGGATACAAGAGACCCAGTACTTC.

The chain uses TRBV3-1 (or the pseudogene TRBV3-2) and TRBJ1-4; D is uncertain. Germline assignment: CDR1 LGHDT and CDR2 YNNKEL (reference sequence). V lost 8 bases, J lost 0 bases, and 13 bases lay in between. This CDR3 contains 15 residues. The CDR3 DNA follows: TGTGCCAGCTCTTCCGGGTCTGCAACTAATGAAAAACTGTTTTTT. This sequence encodes CASSSGSATNEKLFF.

V is TRBV6-4 and J is TRBJ2-1, with TRBD2 as a possible D gene (5 bases). Looked up from germline, CDR1 is MRHNA and CDR2 is SNTAGT. Trimming took off 0 bases at V and 0 bases at J, with 9 bases between the two ends. The CDR3 extends over 16 amino acids. The CDR3 loop is CASSDSRGSSYNEQFF. CDR3 nucleotides: TGTGCCAGCAGTGACTCTCGGGGAAGCTCCTACAATGAGCAGTTCTTC.

For this clone: At the DNA level, this CDR3 is encoded by other sequences in the same sample as well. J is TRBJ1-5 and V is TRBV5-1; a possible D gene is TRBD1 (5 bases). Germline V gene data show CDR1 as SGHRS and CDR2 as YFSETQ. With 1 base removed from V and 3 bases from J, the gap between germline ends came to 8 bases. This CDR3 contains 14 residues. The CDR3 sequence is CASSLTGNNQPQHF. The CDR3 DNA sequence: TGCGCCAGCAGCTTGACAGGAAACAATCAGCCCCAGCATTTT.

The sample holds a few counts of this clone. This chain links TRBV7-2 with TRBJ1-4; D might be TRBD1 (6 bases). This CDR3 has 15 amino acids. V lost 5 bases, J lost 8 bases, and 18 bases lay in between. Germline loops: CDR1 SGHTA, CDR2 FQGNSA. As DNA, the CDR3 is TGTGCCAGCAGCCCACCCGGGGGGCGAGGGGAAAAACTGTTTTTT. Translation gives CASSPPGGRGEKLFF.

The chain carries TRBV5-4 and TRBJ2-5; D is ambiguous. The CDR3 runs to 13 residues. CDR1 SGHNT and CDR2 YYREEE come from the germline V gene (reference sequence). V lost 0 bases, J lost 0 bases, and 3 bases lay in between. In nucleotides, the CDR3 is TGTGCCAGCAGCTTGGAGCACCAAGAGACCCAGTACTTC. It translates to CASSLEHQETQYF.

The CDR3 region is CAISESSGGTLHF. The CDR3 DNA sequence: TGTGCCATCAGTGAGTCTAGCGGCGGGACCCTCCACTTT. The chain employs TRBV10-3 and TRBJ1-6; D remains unclear. The CDR3 is made up of 13 amino acids. Trimming left V 0 bases short and J 14 bases short, with 11 bases between. Per germline, CDR1 ENHRY and CDR2 SYGVKD.

A few counts support this clone. The same CDR3 is also encoded by other DNA sequences in this sample. This sequence joins TRBV4-2 and TRBJ2-7, with D perhaps matching TRBD2 (5 bases). Germline V gene lookup returns CDR1 LGHNA and CDR2 YNFKEQ. The CDR3 sequence is 13 residues long. The V end was cut by 1 base, the J end by 4 bases, with 8 bases between. Written as DNA, the CDR3 is TGTGCCAGCAGCCAAGCTCGGGAATACGAGCAGTACTTC. Amino acids: CASSQAREYEQYF.

J is TRBJ2-5 and V is TRBV19, with D possibly matching TRBD2 (6 bases). Between the trimmed V and J ends, which lost 10 bases and 4 bases, there was a span of 25 bases. The CDR3 runs to 16 residues. Germline CDR1 is LNHDA and CDR2 is SQIVND (reference sequence). The chain's CDR3 is CATHKGGGVGAETQYF. CDR3 nucleotides: TGTGCCACCCACAAAGGAGGAGGGGTCGGTGCAGAGACCCAGTACTTC.

This clone has only a few counts. V usage is TRBV5-5 and J usage is TRBJ1-3, with D hard to call. V shed 0 bases and J shed 0 bases, with 10 bases lying between them. This CDR3 is 16 amino acids long. CDR1 and CDR2 (germline): SGHKS, YYEKEE (reference sequence). The CDR3, as DNA: TGTGCCAGCAGCTTGGATACGGGTTTCTCTGGAAACACCATATATTTT. It is translated as CASSLDTGFSGNTIYF.

This clone was counted between two and nine times. Relative to the germline gene, one junction end is altered; a read error may explain this. The genes are TRBV10-3 and TRBJ2-2; 9 positions agree with TRBD1. The germline gives CDR1 ENHRY, CDR2 SYGVKD. The CDR3 is 16 residues long. Here the CDR3 DNA reads TGTGCCATCGGTGACTCCGGGACAGGGACCACCGGGGAGCTGTTTTTT. Its translation: CAIGDSGTGTTGELFF.

A note on this clone: The same CDR3 can be traced to other DNA sequences in this sample. V and J are TRBV12-3 or TRBV12-4 and TRBJ1-5; the D gene is possibly TRBD1 (5 bases). Trimming took 6 bases from V and 7 from J, leaving 10 bases between them. The CDR3 is made up of 12 amino acids. The CDR3: CASSPRGQPQHF. The CDR3 nucleotides are TGTGCCAGCAGCCCGCGGGGCCAGCCCCAGCATTTT.

The J gene is TRBJ1-3, the V gene TRBV6-2 or TRBV6-3; D unresolved. CDR3 length: 14 amino acids. V was cut by 2 bases and J by 3 bases, with 8 bases left in between. Germline V gives CDR1 MNHEY, CDR2 SVGEGT. In nucleotides, the CDR3 is TGTGCCAGCAGTTACGCCCCAGATGGAAACACCATATATTTT. Protein product: CASSYAPDGNTIYF.